Reported below is one T cell receptor (beta chain). What it binds is not known. These data belong to a study of T cell responses to AZD1222 COVID-19 vaccine. From germline, CDR1 is SGHTA and CDR2 FQGNSA. The CDR3 has 15 amino acids. Trimming removed 5 bases from V and 5 bases from J; junction bases left unmatched: 8. Profiled with immunoSEQ multiplex PCR; TCRdb holds only in-frame clones, not every one. This repertoire shows approximately 100,000 clones, 85% to 90% found once; its top ten account for 3.5% to 4%. Study outcomes and limitations: The CD4 TCRs associated with vaccination extended across spike and predominated at 160-218 and 743-854.

This clonotype was obtained from an adult in good health. Here the sequenced sample was peripheral blood, taken on day 0 of AZD1222 vaccination. The V and J genes are TRBV7-2 and TRBJ2-5; 10 nucleotides align to TRBD2. The CDR3 DNA follows: TGTGCCAGCAGCAGAGCGGGGGGGCATGGGGAGACCCAGTACTTC. Residues: CASSRAGGHGETQYF.